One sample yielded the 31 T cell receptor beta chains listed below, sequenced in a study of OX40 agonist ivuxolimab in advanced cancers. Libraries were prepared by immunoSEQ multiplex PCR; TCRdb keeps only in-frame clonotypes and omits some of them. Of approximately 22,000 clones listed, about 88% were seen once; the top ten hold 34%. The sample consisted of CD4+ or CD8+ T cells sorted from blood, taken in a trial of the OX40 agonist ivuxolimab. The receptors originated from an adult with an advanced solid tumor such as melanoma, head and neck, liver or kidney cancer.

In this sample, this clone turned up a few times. The DNA for the CDR3 is TGTGCCAGCAGCGTAGTGGGTAACAGGGGTGAGCAGTTCTTC. Protein: CASSVVGNRGEQFF. This chain connects TRBV9 to TRBJ2-1; the match to TRBD1 covers 7 bases. The CDR3 has 14 residues. Germline values: CDR1 SGDLS, CDR2 YYNGEE. V shed 0 bases, J shed 9 bases, and the junction held 6 bases outside the gene matches.

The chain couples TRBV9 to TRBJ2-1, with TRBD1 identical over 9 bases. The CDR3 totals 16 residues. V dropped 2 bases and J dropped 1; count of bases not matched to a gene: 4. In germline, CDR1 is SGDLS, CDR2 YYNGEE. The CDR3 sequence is CASSVSGTGSYNEQFF. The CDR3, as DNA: TGTGCCAGCAGCGTTTCTGGGACAGGGTCCTACAATGAGCAGTTCTTC. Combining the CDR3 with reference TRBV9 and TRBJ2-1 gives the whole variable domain DSGVTQTPKHLITATGQRVTLRCSPRSGDLSVYWYQQSLDQGLQFLIQYYNGEERAKGNILERFSAQQFPDLHSELNLSSLELGDSALYFCASSVSGTGSYNEQFFGPGTRLTVL.

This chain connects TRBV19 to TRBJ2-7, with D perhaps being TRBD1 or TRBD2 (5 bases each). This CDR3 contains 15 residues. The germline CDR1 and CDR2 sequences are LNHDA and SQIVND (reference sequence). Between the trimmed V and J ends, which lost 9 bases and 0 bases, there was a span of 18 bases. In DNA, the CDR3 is TGTGCCAGACTAATTGGCAGGGACCCCTCCTACGAGCAGTACTTC. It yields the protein CARLIGRDPSYEQYF.

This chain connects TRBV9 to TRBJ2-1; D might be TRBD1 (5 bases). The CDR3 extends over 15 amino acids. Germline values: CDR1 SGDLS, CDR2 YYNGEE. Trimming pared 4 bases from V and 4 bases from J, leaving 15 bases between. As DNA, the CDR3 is TGTGCCAGCAGCCCCATGGGGCCCCCGTACAATGAGCAGTTCTTC. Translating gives CASSPMGPPYNEQFF.

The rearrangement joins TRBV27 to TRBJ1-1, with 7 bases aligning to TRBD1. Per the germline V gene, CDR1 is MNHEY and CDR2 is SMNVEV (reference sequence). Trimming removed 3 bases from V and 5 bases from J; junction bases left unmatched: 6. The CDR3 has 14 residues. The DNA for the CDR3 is TGTGCCAGCAGTTTCGACAGGGAAGGAACTGAAGCTTTCTTT. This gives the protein CASSFDREGTEAFF.

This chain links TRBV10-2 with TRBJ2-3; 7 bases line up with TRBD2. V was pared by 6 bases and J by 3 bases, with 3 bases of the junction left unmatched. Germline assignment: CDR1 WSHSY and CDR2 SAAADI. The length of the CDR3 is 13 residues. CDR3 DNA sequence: TGCGCCAGCAGGAGTAGCGGGACAGATACGCAGTATTTT. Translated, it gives CASRSSGTDTQYF.

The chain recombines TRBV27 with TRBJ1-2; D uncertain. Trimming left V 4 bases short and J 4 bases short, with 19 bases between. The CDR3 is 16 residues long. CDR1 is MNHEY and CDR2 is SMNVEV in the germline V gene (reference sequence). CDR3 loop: CASSSNRADMGYGYTF. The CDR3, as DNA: TGTGCCAGCAGTTCAAACCGGGCGGATATGGGCTATGGCTACACCTTC.

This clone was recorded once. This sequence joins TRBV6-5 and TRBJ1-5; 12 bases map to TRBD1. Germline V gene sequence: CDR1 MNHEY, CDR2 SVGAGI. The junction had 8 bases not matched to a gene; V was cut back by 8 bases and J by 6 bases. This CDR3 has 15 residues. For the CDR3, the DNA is TGTGCCAGCGGCCAAGGGACAGGGGGCGGTCAGCCCCAGCATTTT. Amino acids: CASGQGTGGGQPQHF.

The CDR3 nucleotides are TGTGCCAGCAGCTTGGATCCGAACACCGGGGAGCTGTTTTTT. It specifies CASSLDPNTGELFF. This rearrangement joins TRBV5-5 to TRBJ2-2; no firm D call. This CDR3 has 14 residues. Trimming left V 0 bases short and J 0 bases short, with 3 bases between. CDR1 is SGHKS and CDR2 is YYEKEE in the germline V gene (reference sequence).

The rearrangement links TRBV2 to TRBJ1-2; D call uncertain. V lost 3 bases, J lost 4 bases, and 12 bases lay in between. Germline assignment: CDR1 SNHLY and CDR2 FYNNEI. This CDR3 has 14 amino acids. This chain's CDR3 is CASSDRHPAYGYTF. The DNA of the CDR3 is TGTGCCAGCAGTGACAGGCACCCTGCCTATGGCTACACCTTC.

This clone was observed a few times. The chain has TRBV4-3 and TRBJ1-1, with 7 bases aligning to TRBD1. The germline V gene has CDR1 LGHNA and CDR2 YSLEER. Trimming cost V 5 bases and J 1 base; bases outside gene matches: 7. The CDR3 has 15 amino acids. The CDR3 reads CASSAHRGRNTEAFF. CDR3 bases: TGCGCCAGCAGCGCCCACAGGGGCCGGAACACTGAAGCTTTCTTT.

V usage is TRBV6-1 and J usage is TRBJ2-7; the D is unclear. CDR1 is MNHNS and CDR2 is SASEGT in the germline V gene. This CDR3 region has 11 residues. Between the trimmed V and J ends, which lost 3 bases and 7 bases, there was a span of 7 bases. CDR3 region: CASSDSQEQYF. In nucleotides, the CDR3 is TGTGCCAGCAGTGACAGTCAAGAGCAGTACTTC.

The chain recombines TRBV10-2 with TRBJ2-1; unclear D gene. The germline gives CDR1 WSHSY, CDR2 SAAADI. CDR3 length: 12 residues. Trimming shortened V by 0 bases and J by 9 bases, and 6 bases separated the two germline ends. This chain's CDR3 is CASSESDVEQFF. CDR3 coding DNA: TGCGCCAGCAGTGAGTCGGATGTTGAGCAGTTCTTC.

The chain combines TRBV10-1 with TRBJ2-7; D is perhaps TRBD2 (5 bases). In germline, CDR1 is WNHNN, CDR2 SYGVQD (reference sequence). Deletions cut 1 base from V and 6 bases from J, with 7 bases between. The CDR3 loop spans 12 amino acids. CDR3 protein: CASSEYRGEQYF. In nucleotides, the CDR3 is TGCGCCAGCAGTGAGTATCGGGGCGAGCAGTACTTC.

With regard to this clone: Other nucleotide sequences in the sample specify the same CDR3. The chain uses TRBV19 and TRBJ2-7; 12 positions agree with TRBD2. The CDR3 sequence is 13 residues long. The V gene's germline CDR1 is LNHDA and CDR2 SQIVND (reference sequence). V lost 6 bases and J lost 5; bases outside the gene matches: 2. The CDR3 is CASSRLAGDEQYF. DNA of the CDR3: TGTGCCAGTAGCCGACTAGCGGGAGACGAGCAGTACTTC.

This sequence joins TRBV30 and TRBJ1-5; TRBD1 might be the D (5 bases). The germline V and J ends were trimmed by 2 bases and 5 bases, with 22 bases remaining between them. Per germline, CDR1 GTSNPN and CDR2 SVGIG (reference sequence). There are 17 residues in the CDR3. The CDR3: CAWSPPPSGQWDQPQHF. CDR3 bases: TGTGCCTGGAGTCCTCCCCCCTCGGGGCAGTGGGATCAGCCCCAGCATTTT.

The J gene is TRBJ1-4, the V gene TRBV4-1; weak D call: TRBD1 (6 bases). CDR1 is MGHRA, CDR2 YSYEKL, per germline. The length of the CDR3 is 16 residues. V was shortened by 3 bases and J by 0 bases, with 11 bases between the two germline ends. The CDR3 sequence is CASSQAQGATNEKLFF. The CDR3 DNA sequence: TGCGCCAGCAGCCAGGCACAGGGTGCAACTAATGAAAAACTGTTTTTT.

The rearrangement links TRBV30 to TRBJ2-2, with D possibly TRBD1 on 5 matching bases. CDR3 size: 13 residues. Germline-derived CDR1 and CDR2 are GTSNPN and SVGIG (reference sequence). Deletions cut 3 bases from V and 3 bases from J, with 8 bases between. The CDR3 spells CAWSTGHTGELFF. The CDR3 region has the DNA TGTGCCTGGAGCACAGGTCACACCGGGGAGCTGTTTTTT.

CDR3 DNA: TGTGCCAGCAGCAAAGGACTAGCGGTTACCTACGAGCAGTACTTC. It is translated as CASSKGLAVTYEQYF. The J gene is TRBJ2-7, the V gene TRBV7-6; 10 bases align to TRBD2. There are 15 residues in the CDR3. CDR1 is SGHVS, CDR2 FNYEAQ, per germline. V was pared by 5 bases and J by 2 bases, with 6 bases of the junction left unmatched.

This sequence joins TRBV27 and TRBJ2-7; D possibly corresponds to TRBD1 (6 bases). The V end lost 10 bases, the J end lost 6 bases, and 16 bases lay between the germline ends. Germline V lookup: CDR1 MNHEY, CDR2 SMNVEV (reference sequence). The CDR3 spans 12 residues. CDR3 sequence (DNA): TGTGCCACCAACTTCCCGGACAGCGAGCAGTACTTC. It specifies CATNFPDSEQYF.

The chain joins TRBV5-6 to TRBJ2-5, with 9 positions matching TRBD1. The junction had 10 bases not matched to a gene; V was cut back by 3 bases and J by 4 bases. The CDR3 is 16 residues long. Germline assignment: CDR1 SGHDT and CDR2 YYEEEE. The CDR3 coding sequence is TGTGCCAGCAGCTGGCGGGGGACAGGGTCAGGAGAGACCCAGTACTTC. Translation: CASSWRGTGSGETQYF.

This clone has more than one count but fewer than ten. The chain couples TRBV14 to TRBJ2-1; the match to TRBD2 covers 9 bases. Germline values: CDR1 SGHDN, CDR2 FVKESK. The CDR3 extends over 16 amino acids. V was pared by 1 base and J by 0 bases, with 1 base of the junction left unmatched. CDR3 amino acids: CASSQVSGSSYNEQFF. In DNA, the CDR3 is TGTGCCAGCAGCCAAGTTAGCGGGAGCTCCTACAATGAGCAGTTCTTC.

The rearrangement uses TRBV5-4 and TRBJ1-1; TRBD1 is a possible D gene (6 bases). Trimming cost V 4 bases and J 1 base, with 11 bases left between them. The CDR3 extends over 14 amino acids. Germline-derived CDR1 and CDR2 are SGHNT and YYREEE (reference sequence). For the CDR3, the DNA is TGTGCCAGCAGCCCCCGACAGGAGAACACTGAAGCTTTCTTT. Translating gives CASSPRQENTEAFF.

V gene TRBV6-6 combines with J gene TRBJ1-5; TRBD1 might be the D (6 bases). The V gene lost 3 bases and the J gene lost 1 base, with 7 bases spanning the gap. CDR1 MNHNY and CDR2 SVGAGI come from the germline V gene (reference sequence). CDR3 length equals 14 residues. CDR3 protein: CASSYRGSNQPQHF. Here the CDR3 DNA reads TGTGCCAGCAGTTATAGGGGGAGCAATCAGCCCCAGCATTTT.

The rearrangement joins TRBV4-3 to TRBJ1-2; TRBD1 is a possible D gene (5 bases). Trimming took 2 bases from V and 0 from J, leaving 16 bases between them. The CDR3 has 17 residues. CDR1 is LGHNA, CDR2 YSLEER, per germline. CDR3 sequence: CASSQTRQGGANYGYTF. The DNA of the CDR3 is TGCGCCAGCAGCCAAACCCGGCAGGGTGGGGCTAACTATGGCTACACCTTC.

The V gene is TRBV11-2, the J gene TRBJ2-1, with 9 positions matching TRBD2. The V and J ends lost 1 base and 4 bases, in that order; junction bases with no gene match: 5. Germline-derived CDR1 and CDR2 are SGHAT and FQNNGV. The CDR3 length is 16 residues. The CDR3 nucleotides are TGTGCCAGCAGCTTAGTGGTTAGCGGGAGTTACAATGAGCAGTTCTTC. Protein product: CASSLVVSGSYNEQFF.

Written as DNA, the CDR3 is TGTGCCAGTAGTATGGGAACGGGGAAGGCCTACGAGCAGTACTTC. Translation: CASSMGTGKAYEQYF. The chain recombines TRBV19 with TRBJ2-7, with D tentatively TRBD2 (5 bases). Germline V CDR1 and CDR2: LNHDA, SQIVND (reference sequence). The CDR3 extends over 15 amino acids. V dropped 3 bases and J dropped 2 bases, with 14 bases sitting between them.

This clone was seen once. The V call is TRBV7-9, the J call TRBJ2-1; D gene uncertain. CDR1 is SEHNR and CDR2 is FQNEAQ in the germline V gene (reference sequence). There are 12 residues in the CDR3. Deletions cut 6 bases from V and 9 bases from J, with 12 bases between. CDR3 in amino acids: CASSLVGGEQFF. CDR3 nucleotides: TGTGCCAGCAGTCTAGTAGGCGGTGAGCAGTTCTTC.

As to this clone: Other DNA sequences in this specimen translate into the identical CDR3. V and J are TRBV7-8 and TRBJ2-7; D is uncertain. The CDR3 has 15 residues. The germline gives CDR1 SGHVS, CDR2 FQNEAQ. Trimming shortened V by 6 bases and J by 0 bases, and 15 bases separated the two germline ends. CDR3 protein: CASSFGRSSSYEQYF. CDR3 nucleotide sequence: TGTGCCAGCAGTTTCGGACGAAGCAGCTCCTACGAGCAGTACTTC.

The CDR3 DNA follows: TGTGCCATCAGTGAGACTAGAGGAGCTGAGCAGTTCTTC. This sequence encodes CAISETRGAEQFF. The chain combines TRBV10-3 with TRBJ2-1; possibly TRBD2 for D (5 bases). V lost 2 bases to trimming and J lost 9 bases, with 11 bases between them. The CDR3 length is 13 residues. Per germline, CDR1 ENHRY and CDR2 SYGVKD.

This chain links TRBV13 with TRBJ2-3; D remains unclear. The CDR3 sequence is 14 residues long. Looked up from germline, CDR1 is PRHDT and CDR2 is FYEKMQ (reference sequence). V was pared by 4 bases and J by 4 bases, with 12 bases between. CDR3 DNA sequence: TGTGCCAGCAGCTCGCCTCGACGCCCAGATACGCAGTATTTT. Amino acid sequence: CASSSPRRPDTQYF.